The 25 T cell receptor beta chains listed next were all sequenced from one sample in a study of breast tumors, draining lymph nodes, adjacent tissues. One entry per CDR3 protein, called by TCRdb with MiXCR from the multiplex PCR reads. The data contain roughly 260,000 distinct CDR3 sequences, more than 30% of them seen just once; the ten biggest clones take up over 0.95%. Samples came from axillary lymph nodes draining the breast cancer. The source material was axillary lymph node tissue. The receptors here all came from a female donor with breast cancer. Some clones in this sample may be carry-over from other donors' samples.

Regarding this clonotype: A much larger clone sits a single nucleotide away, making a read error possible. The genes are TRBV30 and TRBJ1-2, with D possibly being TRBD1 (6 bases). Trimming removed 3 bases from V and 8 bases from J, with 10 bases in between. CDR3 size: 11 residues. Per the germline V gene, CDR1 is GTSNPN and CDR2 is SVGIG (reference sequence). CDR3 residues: CAWRGDTGYTF. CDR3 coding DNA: TGTGCCTGGAGAGGGGACACAGGCTACACCTTC.

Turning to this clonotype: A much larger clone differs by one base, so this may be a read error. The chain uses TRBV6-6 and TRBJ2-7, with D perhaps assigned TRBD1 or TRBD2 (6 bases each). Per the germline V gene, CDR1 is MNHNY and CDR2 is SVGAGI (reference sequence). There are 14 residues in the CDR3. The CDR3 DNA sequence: TGTGCCAGCAGTACTAGCCGAGGGGGTTACGGGCAGTACTTC. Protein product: CASSTSRGGYGQYF.

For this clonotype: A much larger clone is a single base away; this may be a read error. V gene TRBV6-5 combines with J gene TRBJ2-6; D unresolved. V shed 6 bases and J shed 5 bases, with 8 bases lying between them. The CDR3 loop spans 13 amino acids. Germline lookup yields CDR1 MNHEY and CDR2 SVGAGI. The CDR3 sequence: CASSPGRANVLTF. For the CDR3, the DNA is TGTGCCAGCAGCCCCGGTAGGGCCAACGTCCTGACTTTC.

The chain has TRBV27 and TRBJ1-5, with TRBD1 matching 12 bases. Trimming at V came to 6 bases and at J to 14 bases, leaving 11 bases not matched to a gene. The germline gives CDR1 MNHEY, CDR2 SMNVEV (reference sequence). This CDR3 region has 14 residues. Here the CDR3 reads CASSLGQGAHYEHF. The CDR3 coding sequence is TGTGCCAGCAGCTTGGGACAGGGGGCTCACTACGAGCATTTT.

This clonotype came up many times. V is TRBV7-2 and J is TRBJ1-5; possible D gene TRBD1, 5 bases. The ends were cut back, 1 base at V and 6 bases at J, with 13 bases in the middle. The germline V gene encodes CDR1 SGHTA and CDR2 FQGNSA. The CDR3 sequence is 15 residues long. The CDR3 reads CASSLDSGPGQPQHF. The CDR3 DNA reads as TGTGCCAGCAGCTTAGATTCGGGGCCGGGTCAGCCCCAGCATTTT.

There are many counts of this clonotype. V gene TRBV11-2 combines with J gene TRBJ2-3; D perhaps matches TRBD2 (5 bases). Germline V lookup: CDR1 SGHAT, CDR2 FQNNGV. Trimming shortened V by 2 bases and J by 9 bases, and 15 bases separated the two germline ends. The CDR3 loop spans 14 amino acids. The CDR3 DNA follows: TGTGCCAGCAGCTTAAGCGGTGCGTTGGGAACGCAGTATTTT. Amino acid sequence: CASSLSGALGTQYF.

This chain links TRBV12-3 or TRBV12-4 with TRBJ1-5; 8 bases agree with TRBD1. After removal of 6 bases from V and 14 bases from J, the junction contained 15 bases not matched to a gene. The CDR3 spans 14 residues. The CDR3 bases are TGTGCCAGCAGCATTTGGGACAGGAGAAGCTACGAGCATTTT. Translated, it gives CASSIWDRRSYEHF.

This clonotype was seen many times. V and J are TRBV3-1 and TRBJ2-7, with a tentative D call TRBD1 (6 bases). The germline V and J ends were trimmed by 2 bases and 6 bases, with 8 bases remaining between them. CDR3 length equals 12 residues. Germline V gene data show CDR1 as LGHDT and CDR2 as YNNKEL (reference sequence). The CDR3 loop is CASSQLRGEQYF. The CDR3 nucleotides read TGTGCCAGCAGCCAACTCAGGGGCGAGCAGTACTTC.

CDR3 nucleotide sequence: TGTGCCAGCAGTCCAGTGCGGGGGGGGGACTATTACAATGAGCAGTTCTTC. Translating gives CASSPVRGGDYYNEQFF. The J gene is TRBJ2-1, the V gene TRBV11-1, with 9 bases lining up with TRBD2. This CDR3 region has 17 residues. Looked up from germline, CDR1 is SGHAT and CDR2 is FQDESV (reference sequence). V was pared by 6 bases and J by 4 bases, with 13 bases of the junction left unmatched. Based on the CDR3 plus reference TRBV11-1 and TRBJ2-1, the full variable domain is EAEVAQSPRYKITEKSQAVAFWCDPISGHATLYWYRQILGQGPELLVQFQDESVVDDSQLPKDRFSAERLKGVDSTLKIQPAELGDSAMYLCASSPVRGGDYYNEQFFGPGTRLTVL.

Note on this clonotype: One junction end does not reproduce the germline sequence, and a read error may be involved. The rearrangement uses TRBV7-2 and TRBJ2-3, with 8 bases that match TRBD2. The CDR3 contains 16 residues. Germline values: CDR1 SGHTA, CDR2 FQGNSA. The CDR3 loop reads CASSSAPTSGADTQYF. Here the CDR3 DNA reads TGTGCCAGCAGCTCGGCCCCAACTAGCGGCGCAGATACCCAGTATTTT.

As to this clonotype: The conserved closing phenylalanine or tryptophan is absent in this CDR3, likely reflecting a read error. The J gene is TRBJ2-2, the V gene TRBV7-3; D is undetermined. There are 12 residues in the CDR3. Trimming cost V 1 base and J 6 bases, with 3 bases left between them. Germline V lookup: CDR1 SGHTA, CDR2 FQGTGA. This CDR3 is CASSLISGELFL. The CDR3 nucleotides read TGTGCCAGCAGCTTAATATCCGGGGAGCTGTTTCTT.

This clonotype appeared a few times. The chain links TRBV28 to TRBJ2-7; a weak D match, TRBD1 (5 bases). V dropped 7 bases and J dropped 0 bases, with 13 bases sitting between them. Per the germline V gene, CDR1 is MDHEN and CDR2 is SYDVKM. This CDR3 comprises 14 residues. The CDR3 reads CASTKRQGSYEQYF. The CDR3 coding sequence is TGTGCCAGCACGAAACGGCAGGGCTCCTACGAGCAGTACTTC.

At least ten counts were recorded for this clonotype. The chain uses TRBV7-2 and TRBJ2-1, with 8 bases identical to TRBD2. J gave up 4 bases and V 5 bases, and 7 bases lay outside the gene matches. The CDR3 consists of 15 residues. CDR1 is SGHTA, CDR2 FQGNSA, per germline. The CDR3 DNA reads TGTGCCAGCAGCGTACCGGGACTAGGGTACAATGAGCAGTTCTTC. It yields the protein CASSVPGLGYNEQFF.

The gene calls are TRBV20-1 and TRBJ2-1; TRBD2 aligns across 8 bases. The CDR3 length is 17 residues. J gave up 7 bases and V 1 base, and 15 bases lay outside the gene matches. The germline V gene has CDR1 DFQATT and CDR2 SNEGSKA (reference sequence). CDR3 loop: CSARAGLGRALGNEQFF. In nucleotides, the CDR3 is TGCAGTGCTAGAGCGGGTCTCGGGAGGGCCTTAGGTAATGAGCAGTTCTTC.

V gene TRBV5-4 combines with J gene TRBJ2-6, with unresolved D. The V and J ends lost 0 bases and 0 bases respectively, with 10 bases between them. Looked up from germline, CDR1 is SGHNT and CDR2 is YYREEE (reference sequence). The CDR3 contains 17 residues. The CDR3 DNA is TGTGCCAGCAGCTTGGGCAGAGACGTCTCTGGGGCCAACGTCCTGACTTTC. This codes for CASSLGRDVSGANVLTF.

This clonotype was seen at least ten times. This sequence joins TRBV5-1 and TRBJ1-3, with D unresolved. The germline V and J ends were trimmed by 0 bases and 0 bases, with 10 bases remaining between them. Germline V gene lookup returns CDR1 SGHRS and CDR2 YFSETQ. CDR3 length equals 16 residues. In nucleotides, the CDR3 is TGCGCCAGCAGCTTGGAAGGCCGGAGCTCTGGAAACACCATATATTTT. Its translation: CASSLEGRSSGNTIYF.

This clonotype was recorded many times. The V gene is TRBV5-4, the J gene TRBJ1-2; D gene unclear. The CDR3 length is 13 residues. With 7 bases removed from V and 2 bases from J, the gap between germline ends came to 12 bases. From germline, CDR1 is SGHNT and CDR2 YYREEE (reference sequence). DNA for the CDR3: TGTGCCAGCGCGCCAGATTGGAACTATGGCTACACCTTC. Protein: CASAPDWNYGYTF.

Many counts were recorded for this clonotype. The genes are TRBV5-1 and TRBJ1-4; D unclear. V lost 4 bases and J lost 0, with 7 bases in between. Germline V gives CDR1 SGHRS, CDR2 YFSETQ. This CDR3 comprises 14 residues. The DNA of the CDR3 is TGCGCCAGCAGCGGCGGCCCAACTAATGAAAAACTGTTTTTT. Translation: CASSGGPTNEKLFF.

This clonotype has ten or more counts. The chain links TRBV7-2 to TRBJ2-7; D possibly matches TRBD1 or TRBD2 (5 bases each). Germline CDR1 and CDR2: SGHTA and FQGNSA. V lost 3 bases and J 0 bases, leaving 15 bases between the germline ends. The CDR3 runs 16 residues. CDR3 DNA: TGTGCCAGCAGCTTTACCCCCGGGACGCCCTCCTACGAGCAGTACTTC. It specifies CASSFTPGTPSYEQYF.

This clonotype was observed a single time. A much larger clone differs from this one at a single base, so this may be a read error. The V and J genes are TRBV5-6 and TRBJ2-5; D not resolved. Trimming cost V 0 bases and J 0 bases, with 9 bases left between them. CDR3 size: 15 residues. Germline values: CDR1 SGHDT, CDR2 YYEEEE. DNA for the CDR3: TGTGCCAGCAGCTTGGAAGACACGCACCAAGAGACCCAGTACTTC. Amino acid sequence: CASSLEDTHQETQYF. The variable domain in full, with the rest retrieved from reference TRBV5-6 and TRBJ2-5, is DAGVTQSPTHLIKTRGQQVTLRCSPKSGHDTVSWYQQALGQGPQFIFQYYEEEERQRGNFPDRFSGHQFPNYSSELNVNALLLGDSALYLCASSLEDTHQETQYFGPGTRLLVL.

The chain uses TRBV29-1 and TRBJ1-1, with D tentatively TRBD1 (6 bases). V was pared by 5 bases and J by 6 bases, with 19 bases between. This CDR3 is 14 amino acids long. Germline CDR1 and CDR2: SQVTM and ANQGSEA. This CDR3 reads CSVKGGGKMAEAFF. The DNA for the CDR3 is TGCAGCGTTAAAGGGGGGGGTAAAATGGCTGAAGCTTTCTTT.

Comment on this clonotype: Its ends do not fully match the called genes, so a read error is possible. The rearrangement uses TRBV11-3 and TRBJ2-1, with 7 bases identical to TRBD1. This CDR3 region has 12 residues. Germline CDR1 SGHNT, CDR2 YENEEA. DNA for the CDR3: TGTGCCAGCAGCCCACAGGGGAATGCGCAGTTCTTC. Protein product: CASSPQGNAQFF.

The DNA of the CDR3 is TGTGCCAGCAGCTGGGGCAGGGAGGGCACTGAAGCTTTCTTT. Its translation: CASSWGREGTEAFF. The gene calls are TRBV5-6 and TRBJ1-1; perhaps TRBD1 as D (5 bases). In germline, CDR1 is SGHDT, CDR2 YYEEEE. V shed 3 bases and J shed 4 bases, with 13 bases lying between them. The CDR3 runs to 14 residues. Using reference TRBV5-6 and TRBJ1-1 for the parts outside the CDR3, the full variable domain is DAGVTQSPTHLIKTRGQQVTLRCSPKSGHDTVSWYQQALGQGPQFIFQYYEEEERQRGNFPDRFSGHQFPNYSSELNVNALLLGDSALYLCASSWGREGTEAFFGQGTRLTVV.

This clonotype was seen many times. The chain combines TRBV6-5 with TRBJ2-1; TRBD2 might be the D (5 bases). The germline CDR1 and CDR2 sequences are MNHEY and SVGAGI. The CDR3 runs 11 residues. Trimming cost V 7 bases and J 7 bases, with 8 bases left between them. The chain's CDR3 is CASTRDNEQFF. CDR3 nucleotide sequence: TGTGCCAGCACGAGGGATAATGAGCAGTTCTTC.

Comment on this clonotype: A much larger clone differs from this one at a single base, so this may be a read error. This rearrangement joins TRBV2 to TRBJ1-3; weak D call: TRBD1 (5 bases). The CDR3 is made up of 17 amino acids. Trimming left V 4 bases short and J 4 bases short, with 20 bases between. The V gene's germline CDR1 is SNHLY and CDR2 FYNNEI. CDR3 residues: CASSALDKGIVGNTIYF. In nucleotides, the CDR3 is TGTGCCAGCAGTGCCCTCGACAAGGGGATCGTGGGAAACACCATATATTTT.